The clone carrying this TCR beta chain was detected many times. One entry per CDR3 protein, called by TCRdb with MiXCR from the multiplex PCR reads. The table includes over 35,000 distinct CDR3 sequences, around 35% detected once. V lost 8 bases, J lost 0 bases, and 8 bases lay in between. The CDR3 is 13 residues long. Germline CDR1 and CDR2: MNHNS and SASEGT. The data are from a study of breast tumors, draining lymph nodes, adjacent tissues. Source material: breast tumor tissue. The genes are TRBV6-1 and TRBJ1-3; D gene unclear. This receptor was identified in a female donor with breast cancer. Some clones in this sample may be carry-over from other donors' samples. The CDR3 nucleotides are TGTGCCAGCTCAGAGATCTCTGGAAACACCATATATTTT. This gives the protein CASSEISGNTIYF.